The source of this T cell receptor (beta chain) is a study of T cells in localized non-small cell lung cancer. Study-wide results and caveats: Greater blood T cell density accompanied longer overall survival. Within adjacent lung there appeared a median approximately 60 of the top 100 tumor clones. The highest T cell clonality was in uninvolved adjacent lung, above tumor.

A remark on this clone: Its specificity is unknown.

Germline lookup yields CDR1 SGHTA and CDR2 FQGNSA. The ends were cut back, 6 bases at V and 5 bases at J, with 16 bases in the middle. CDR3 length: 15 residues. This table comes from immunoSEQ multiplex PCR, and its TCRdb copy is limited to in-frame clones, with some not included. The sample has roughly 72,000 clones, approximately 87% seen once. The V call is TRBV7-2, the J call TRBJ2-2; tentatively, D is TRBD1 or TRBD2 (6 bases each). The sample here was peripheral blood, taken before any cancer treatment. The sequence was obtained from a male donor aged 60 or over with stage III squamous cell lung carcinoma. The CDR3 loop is CASSRGQSETGELFF. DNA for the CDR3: TGTGCCAGCAGTCGGGGGCAGTCGGAGACCGGGGAGCTGTTTTTT.